Listed here are 14 T cell receptor beta chains from one sample, sequenced in a study of liver allograft versus peripheral blood T cells. Study-wide background: Repertoires from peripheral blood of liver transplant recipients were compared with those inside their transplanted livers.

TCRdb analysed the reads with MiXCR anew, one entry per CDR3 protein. The table lists more than 10,000 distinct CDR3 sequences, about 18% of them singletons. All receptors come from a human patient who had a liver transplant. Part of the T cell pool may stem from the graft donor.

The sample holds many counts of this clonotype. V usage is TRBV7-2 and J usage is TRBJ2-5; D is tentatively TRBD1 or TRBD2 (5 bases each). The CDR3 consists of 13 residues. The germline V and J ends were trimmed by 3 bases and 6 bases, with 11 bases remaining between them. From germline, CDR1 is SGHTA and CDR2 FQGNSA. CDR3 DNA sequence: TGTGCCAGCAGCTTGGGTCGGGACCAGACCCAGTACTTC. It translates to CASSLGRDQTQYF.

The chain is built from TRBV7-9 and TRBJ1-5, with D perhaps matching TRBD1 (5 bases). With the DNA end fitting TRBJ2-3 better, the J assignment may be wrong. Germline CDR1 and CDR2: SEHNR and FQNEAQ (reference sequence). CDR3 length: 13 amino acids. The CDR3 coding sequence is TGTGCCAGCAGCTTAGGTAGGGGTCAGCCCCAGTATTTT. Protein: CASSLGRGQPQYF.

In this sample, this clonotype turned up many times. This chain links TRBV27 with TRBJ2-5; D not certain. Trimming pared 3 bases from V and 7 bases from J, leaving 15 bases between. CDR1 MNHEY and CDR2 SMNVEV come from the germline V gene (reference sequence). The CDR3 totals 14 residues. The chain's CDR3 is CASSFFAESRTQYF. DNA for the CDR3: TGTGCCAGCAGTTTCTTCGCTGAGAGCAGGACCCAGTACTTC.

The chain recombines TRBV19 with TRBJ2-2, with 10 bases aligning to TRBD2. This CDR3 is built from 18 residues. The ends lost 5 bases at V and 3 bases at J; junction bases unmatched: 12. CDR1 is LNHDA and CDR2 is SQIVND in the germline V gene (reference sequence). The CDR3 region has the DNA TGTGCCAGTAGTTTACCACACCAGGGACTAGCGTACACCGGGGAGCTGTTTTTT. This translates into CASSLPHQGLAYTGELFF.

This clonotype was seen more than once but under ten times. The CDR3 here is CASSLSTGSNEKLFF. The CDR3, as DNA: TGTGCCAGCAGCTTGTCAACAGGGTCTAATGAAAAACTGTTTTTT. The chain employs TRBV11-2 and TRBJ1-4, with D tentatively TRBD1 (6 bases). This CDR3 has 15 amino acids. Germline values: CDR1 SGHAT, CDR2 FQNNGV. Trimming stripped 3 bases from V and 3 bases from J, with 11 bases between. The variable domain in full, with the rest retrieved from reference TRBV11-2 and TRBJ1-4, is EAGVAQSPRYKIIEKRQSVAFWCNPISGHATLYWYQQILGQGPKLLIQFQNNGVVDDSQLPKDRFSAERLKGVDSTLKIQPAKLEDSAVYLCASSLSTGSNEKLFFGSGTQLSVL.

Sample share makes this clonotype medium-sized. The rearrangement uses TRBV13 and TRBJ1-6, with a weak D call TRBD1 (6 bases). CDR3 size: 15 residues. V was shortened by 1 base and J by 3 bases, with 7 bases between the two germline ends. Germline V CDR1 and CDR2: PRHDT, FYEKMQ (reference sequence). In DNA form, the CDR3 reads TGTGCCAGCAGCTTAGAGACAGGCTATAATTCACCCCTCCACTTT. This codes for CASSLETGYNSPLHF. Full variable domain (rest looked up from reference TRBV13 and TRBJ1-6): AAGVIQSPRHLIKEKRETATLKCYPIPRHDTVYWYQQGPGQDPQFLISFYEKMQSDKGSIPDRFSAQQFSDYHSELNMSSLELGDSALYFCASSLETGYNSPLHFGNGTRLTVT.

The chain is built from TRBV20-1 and TRBJ2-3, with D unresolved. The V gene lost 5 bases and the J gene lost 4 bases, with 13 bases spanning the gap. The CDR3 totals 13 residues. CDR1 is DFQATT, CDR2 SNEGSKA, per germline (reference sequence). The CDR3 DNA follows: TGCAGTGCTGGGTTCCCCACCGCAGATACGCAGTATTTT. Residues: CSAGFPTADTQYF.

Within the sample, this clonotype is medium-sized (0.01 to 0.1%). The gene calls are TRBV18 and TRBJ1-4; TRBD1 matches at 8 bases. Per the germline V gene, CDR1 is KGHSH and CDR2 is LQKENI. The length of the CDR3 is 16 residues. V gave up 3 bases and J gave up 7 bases; unmatched junction bases: 10. The CDR3 DNA is TGTGCCAGCTCACCCCTTCGACAGGGGCACGCTGAAAAACTGTTTTTT. This encodes CASSPLRQGHAEKLFF.

This clonotype was detected a few times. The chain couples TRBV28 to TRBJ2-7; the match to TRBD1 covers 9 bases. CDR1 MDHEN and CDR2 SYDVKM come from the germline V gene. V gave up 5 bases and J gave up 0 bases; unmatched junction bases: 5. The CDR3 sequence is 15 residues long. CDR3 region: CASSGTGFASYEQYF. CDR3 nucleotides: TGTGCCAGCAGTGGGACAGGGTTCGCCTCCTACGAGCAGTACTTC.

This chain joins TRBV6-5 and TRBJ2-3; no clear D gene. Germline V CDR1 and CDR2: MNHEY, SVGAGI. Trimming removed 4 bases at V and 3 bases at J, with 8 bases between. The CDR3 covers 13 residues. CDR3 protein: CASSSYRTDTQYF. The CDR3 region has the DNA TGTGCCAGCAGTTCCTACAGAACAGATACGCAGTATTTT.

Concerning this clonotype: Just one base apart from a much larger clone, this may be a read error. The chain is built from TRBV28 and TRBJ2-7, with 10 positions matching TRBD1. The CDR3 has 13 amino acids. Germline-derived CDR1 and CDR2 are MDHEN and SYDVKM. V gave up 8 bases and J gave up 4 bases; unmatched junction bases: 5. The CDR3 DNA reads as TGTGCCAGCGGGGGACAGGGGTTTTACGAGCAGTACTTC. Protein sequence: CASGGQGFYEQYF. The full variable domain, rest sourced from reference TRBV28 and TRBJ2-7, is DVKVTQSSRYLVKRTGEKVFLECVQDMDHENMFWYRQDPGLGLRLIYFSYDVKMKEKGDIPEGYSVSREKKERFSLILESASTNQTSMYLCASGGQGFYEQYFGPGTRLTVT.

This clonotype has ten or more counts. The chain carries TRBV20-1 and TRBJ2-7, with D hard to call. CDR3 length: 12 residues. Germline V CDR1 and CDR2: DFQATT, SNEGSKA (reference sequence). The ends were cut back, 6 bases at V and 2 bases at J, with 11 bases in the middle. CDR3 bases: TGCAGTGCCGGAGACTGGCCCTACGAGCAGTACTTC. This sequence encodes CSAGDWPYEQYF.

Comment on this clonotype: A much larger clone differs from this one at a single base, so this may be a read error. The genes are TRBV15 and TRBJ2-5, with TRBD1 matching over 8 bases. Germline loops: CDR1 LNHNV, CDR2 YYDKDF (reference sequence). This CDR3 is 14 amino acids long. The CDR3 here is CATGRGDRKETQYF. CDR3 in DNA: TGTGCCACCGGCAGGGGGGACAGGAAAGAGACCCAGTACTTC.

This clonotype occurred a few times. The CDR3 DNA reads as TGTGCCACCCGTAAGCGGCAGAGCACAGATACGCAGTATTTT. Translating it yields CATRKRQSTDTQYF. The chain links TRBV15 to TRBJ2-3, with TRBD2 as a possible D gene (5 bases). V was clipped by 8 bases and J by 0 bases, with 12 bases between them. Germline V CDR1 and CDR2: LNHNV, YYDKDF (reference sequence). This CDR3 is built from 14 residues.